This entry lists 26 T cell receptor beta chains sequenced from one sample in a study of blood T cell repertoires in COVID-19. TCRdb's copy holds only in-frame clones and misses some; the assay was immunoSEQ multiplex PCR. This table holds some 250,000 clones, about 80% found once. Material: peripheral blood. The receptors come from a man aged 45-60 years with active or convalescent COVID-19.

This clone was detected a few times. V is TRBV6-1 and J is TRBJ1-5; 10 nucleotides match TRBD1. The CDR3 covers 16 residues. The V and J ends lost 4 bases and 6 bases, in that order; junction bases with no gene match: 9. Germline V lookup: CDR1 MNHNS, CDR2 SASEGT. CDR3 nucleotides: TGTGCCAGCAGTGCCTTGACAGGGGGCGGGGGTCAGCCCCAGCATTTT. Translated: CASSALTGGGGQPQHF.

The chain couples TRBV9 to TRBJ2-7, with 7 bases that match TRBD1. V shed 0 bases and J 3 bases; nucleotides not matched to a gene: 6. Germline-derived CDR1 and CDR2 are SGDLS and YYNGEE. The CDR3 spans 15 residues. CDR3 protein: CASSVAWTGDYEQYF. In DNA, the CDR3 is TGTGCCAGCAGCGTAGCGTGGACAGGAGACTACGAGCAGTACTTC.

V usage is TRBV7-9 and J usage is TRBJ1-1; D gene uncertain. Germline lookup yields CDR1 SEHNR and CDR2 FQNEAQ (reference sequence). CDR3 length: 12 residues. V was trimmed by 5 bases and J by 3 bases, leaving 7 bases between them. CDR3 sequence reads: CASSPTDTEAFF. CDR3 in DNA: TGTGCCAGCAGCCCCACGGACACTGAAGCTTTCTTT.

The rearrangement links TRBV7-9 to TRBJ2-7; TRBD1 agrees at 8 bases. The CDR3 runs 16 residues. V shed 1 base, J shed 2 bases, and the junction held 7 bases outside the gene matches. Looked up from germline, CDR1 is SEHNR and CDR2 is FQNEAQ (reference sequence). The CDR3 is CASSLVLGQAAYEQYF. CDR3 sequence (DNA): TGTGCCAGCAGCTTAGTGCTGGGACAGGCGGCCTACGAGCAGTACTTC.

The CDR3, as DNA: TGCAGCGCTCGGGATAATGAAAAACTGTTTTTT. This codes for CSARDNEKLFF. V is TRBV29-1 and J is TRBJ1-4; D uncertain. In germline, CDR1 is SQVTM, CDR2 ANQGSEA. Trimming shortened V by 7 bases and J by 4 bases, and 7 bases separated the two germline ends. The CDR3 has 11 amino acids.

The chain employs TRBV18 and TRBJ2-2, with 9 bases fitting TRBD1. CDR1 KGHSH and CDR2 LQKENI come from the germline V gene. The CDR3 totals 14 residues. The junction had 1 base not matched to a gene; V was cut back by 3 bases and J by 5 bases. CDR3 protein: CASSPDRGTGELFF. The CDR3 region has the DNA TGTGCCAGCTCACCGGACAGGGGAACCGGGGAGCTGTTTTTT. The full variable domain, in which reference TRBV18 and TRBJ2-2 provide the parts outside the CDR3, is NAGVMQNPRHLVRRRGQEARLRCSPMKGHSHVYWYRQLPEEGLKFMVYLQKENIIDESGMPKERFSAEFPKEGPSILRIQQVVRGDSAAYFCASSPDRGTGELFFGEGSRLTVL.

The chain carries TRBV29-1 and TRBJ2-7; 9 nucleotides match TRBD1. CDR1 is SQVTM and CDR2 is ANQGSEA in the germline V gene. Trimming removed 7 bases from V and 6 bases from J; junction bases left unmatched: 10. This CDR3 is built from 13 residues. CDR3 DNA: TGCAGCGCCCTAGGGGACAGGGCGGGCGAGCAGTACTTC. This gives the protein CSALGDRAGEQYF.

This chain links TRBV10-3 with TRBJ2-1; 8 bases match TRBD2. Losses at the gene ends were 3 bases for V and 6 bases for J; bases not matched to a gene: 7. Per the germline V gene, CDR1 is ENHRY and CDR2 is SYGVKD. This CDR3 contains 15 residues. This CDR3 reads CAISETAGVSNEQFF. In nucleotides, the CDR3 is TGTGCCATCAGTGAAACAGCGGGGGTCTCCAATGAGCAGTTCTTC.

This clone appeared once. The chain carries TRBV4-3 and TRBJ2-1, with 8 bases fitting TRBD2. The V gene's germline CDR1 is LGHNA and CDR2 YSLEER. Losses at the gene ends were 0 bases for V and 9 bases for J; bases not matched to a gene: 10. The CDR3 is made up of 16 amino acids. CDR3 in DNA: TGCGCCAGCAGCCAAGATTTTACGGGGGGGCCAAGTGAGCAGTTCTTC. Translated, it gives CASSQDFTGGPSEQFF.

Comment on this clone: The sample holds other DNA sequences that translate to the same CDR3. The chain has TRBV5-1 and TRBJ2-1; a possible D gene is TRBD2 (5 bases). CDR3 length equals 14 residues. V was clipped by 1 base and J by 4 bases, with 9 bases between them. The germline gives CDR1 SGHRS, CDR2 YFSETQ. The CDR3 protein is CASSLQDSYNEQFF. Written as DNA, the CDR3 is TGCGCCAGCAGCTTGCAGGACTCTTACAATGAGCAGTTCTTC.

V and J are TRBV11-2 and TRBJ2-7, with D possibly matching TRBD2 (6 bases). Germline CDR1 and CDR2: SGHAT and FQNNGV. Trimming removed 5 bases at V and 2 bases at J, with 16 bases between. The length of the CDR3 is 15 residues. As DNA, the CDR3 is TGTGCCAGCAGCCCCGTTCGGGGGATGACCTACGAGCAGTACTTC. Translated, it gives CASSPVRGMTYEQYF.

In its sample, this clone was seen once. The genes are TRBV5-4 and TRBJ1-2, with TRBD1 identical over 11 bases. Germline V gene lookup returns CDR1 SGHNT and CDR2 YYREEE (reference sequence). The CDR3 is made up of 17 amino acids. The V segment lost 0 bases and the J segment 8 bases; nucleotides outside the gene matches: 12. The CDR3 nucleotides are TGTGCCAGCAGCTTGGACCCTCGGACAGGGGGCGCGGAAGGCTACACCTTC. This encodes CASSLDPRTGGAEGYTF.

The chain has TRBV3-1 (or the pseudogene TRBV3-2) and TRBJ2-7; the match to TRBD1 covers 7 bases. CDR1 and CDR2 from the germline V gene are LGHDT and YNNKEL (reference sequence). The CDR3 runs to 14 residues. Trimming cost V 3 bases and J 5 bases; bases outside gene matches: 7. The CDR3 nucleotides are TGTGCCAGCAGCCATGCCGACAGGGTCCACGAGCAGTACTTC. Its translation: CASSHADRVHEQYF.

The chain uses TRBV4-2 and TRBJ2-2; TRBD2 aligns across 9 bases. The germline V gene encodes CDR1 LGHNA and CDR2 YNFKEQ. J lost 1 base, V lost 0 bases, and 9 bases had no gene match. This CDR3 has 19 amino acids. DNA for the CDR3: TGTGCCAGCAGCCAAGACTCCCACTCTAGCGGGGTGAACACCGGGGAGCTGTTTTTT. This gives the protein CASSQDSHSSGVNTGELFF.

This chain uses TRBV30 with TRBJ1-1, with D uncertain. This CDR3 comprises 14 residues. Germline CDR1 is GTSNPN and CDR2 is SVGIG (reference sequence). V was shortened by 4 bases and J by 3 bases, with 15 bases between the two germline ends. CDR3: CAWTPGGVDTEAFF. The CDR3 bases are TGTGCCTGGACCCCCGGCGGGGTAGACACTGAAGCTTTCTTT.

The V and J genes are TRBV27 and TRBJ1-2; D is perhaps TRBD1 (5 bases). The ends were cut back, 0 bases at V and 7 bases at J, with 9 bases in the middle. This CDR3 is built from 13 residues. Germline CDR1 MNHEY, CDR2 SMNVEV (reference sequence). The CDR3 nucleotides read TGTGCCAGCAGTTTATCGCGGGGGATTGGCTACACCTTC. This codes for CASSLSRGIGYTF.

This sequence joins TRBV9 and TRBJ2-1; 10 bases agree with TRBD2. Germline V gene sequence: CDR1 SGDLS, CDR2 YYNGEE. The CDR3 consists of 15 residues. V lost 0 bases and J lost 9; bases outside the gene matches: 6. Written as DNA, the CDR3 is TGTGCCAGCAGCGTAGCAGCGGGGGGGCCGGTTGAGCAGTTCTTC. Translation: CASSVAAGGPVEQFF.

This rearrangement joins TRBV28 to TRBJ1-1; TRBD1 might be the D (5 bases). This CDR3 spans 16 amino acids. V was trimmed by 3 bases and J by 5 bases, leaving 19 bases between them. The germline V gene has CDR1 MDHEN and CDR2 SYDVKM. Here the CDR3 DNA reads TGTGCCAGCAGTTTCCGCAGGGAGGTGTATAGGACTGAAGCTTTCTTT. It translates to CASSFRREVYRTEAFF.

The chain links TRBV11-2 to TRBJ2-5; 11 bases match TRBD2. Germline V gene sequence: CDR1 SGHAT, CDR2 FQNNGV. V shed 5 bases, J shed 1 base, and the junction held 9 bases outside the gene matches. CDR3 length: 17 amino acids. This chain's CDR3 is CASSVRLAGILQETQYF. The DNA for the CDR3 is TGTGCCAGCAGCGTACGACTAGCGGGGATCCTCCAAGAGACCCAGTACTTC.

The count of this clone is one. The CDR3: CASRRLAGGQNEQFF. CDR3 nucleotides: TGTGCCAGCAGGCGACTAGCGGGGGGGCAAAATGAGCAGTTCTTC. The rearrangement uses TRBV2 and TRBJ2-1, with TRBD2 identical over 14 bases. The ends lost 6 bases at V and 7 bases at J; junction bases unmatched: 5. There are 15 residues in the CDR3. In germline, CDR1 is SNHLY, CDR2 FYNNEI.

This chain joins TRBV24-1 and TRBJ2-3; 12 bases are shared with TRBD2. V trimming: 3 bases; J trimming: 5 bases; junction bases outside the gene matches: 8. This CDR3 is built from 17 residues. CDR1 is KGHDR, CDR2 SFDVKD, per germline. The CDR3: CATSDPRLAGVVDTQYF. CDR3 nucleotide sequence: TGTGCCACCAGTGATCCACGACTAGCGGGGGTGGTAGATACGCAGTATTTT.

For this clone: Additional DNA sequences in this sample encode the identical CDR3. This sequence joins TRBV2 and TRBJ2-1; maybe TRBD2 (7 bases). Germline assignment: CDR1 SNHLY and CDR2 FYNNEI. Between the trimmed V and J ends, which lost 6 bases and 7 bases, there was a span of 19 bases. The CDR3 length is 15 residues. CDR3 loop: CASRIEGGAGNEQFF. The CDR3 nucleotides read TGTGCCAGCAGGATTGAGGGGGGGGCTGGGAATGAGCAGTTCTTC.

As DNA, the CDR3 is TGTGCCAGCAGCTTAGACTACAGGGTGAACGGGGAGCTGTTTTTT. Its protein is CASSLDYRVNGELFF. The chain combines TRBV7-3 with TRBJ2-2; tentative D call: TRBD1 (6 bases). The germline V gene has CDR1 SGHTA and CDR2 FQGTGA. V gave up 2 bases and J gave up 7 bases, with 14 bases separating them. CDR3 length: 15 amino acids.

This clone showed up just a few times. CDR3 nucleotides: TGTGCCAGCAGCTTCCGCGGTAGCAATCAGCCCCAGCATTTT. Translated: CASSFRGSNQPQHF. V and J are TRBV4-2 and TRBJ1-5; no clear D gene. This CDR3 region has 14 residues. The V end was cut by 5 bases, the J end by 0 bases, with 8 bases between. The germline V gene has CDR1 LGHNA and CDR2 YNFKEQ.

For this clone: One junction end does not reproduce the germline sequence, and a read error may be involved. The J gene is TRBJ1-6, the V gene TRBV14; D gene uncertain. There are 14 residues in the CDR3. The germline CDR1 and CDR2 sequences are SGHDN and FVKESK. The CDR3 sequence: CASSPYGEYSPLHF. The CDR3 coding sequence is TGTGCCAGCAGCCCCTACGGGGAATATTCCCCCCTCCACTTT.

The J gene is TRBJ2-7, the V gene TRBV7-2, with D perhaps TRBD1 (5 bases). The length of the CDR3 is 16 residues. Trimming removed 5 bases from V and 3 bases from J, with 20 bases in between. Germline V gives CDR1 SGHTA, CDR2 FQGNSA. The CDR3 DNA is TGTGCCAGCAGCGTTCCGACAGTGAATACTTACTACGAGCAGTACTTC. Translation: CASSVPTVNTYYEQYF.